This entry describes one TCR beta chain. Antigen unknown. The germline gene is not matched at one end of the junction; a read error may be the cause. The CDR3 runs to 16 residues. In germline, CDR1 is SSHAT, CDR2 FNYEAQ (reference sequence). The sample originates from a study of OX40 agonist ivuxolimab in advanced cancers. Study outcomes and limitations: Clonal expansion was seen in CD4+ and CD8+ blood T cells by week 6 at 0.1 to 3.0 mg/kg.

This table comes from immunoSEQ multiplex PCR, and its TCRdb copy is limited to in-frame clones, with some not included. The repertoire holds tens of thousands of clones, with approximately 81% as singletons. Source: CD4+ or CD8+ T cells sorted from blood, taken in a trial of the OX40 agonist ivuxolimab. J is TRBJ2-3 and V is TRBV7-7, with D tentatively TRBD2 (6 bases). The TCR originated in an adult with an advanced solid tumor such as melanoma, head and neck, liver or kidney cancer. CDR3 sequence: CASSLGGSGVTDTQYF. Here the CDR3 DNA reads TGTGCTAGCAGCTTAGGAGGGTCGGGGGTGACAGATACGCAGTATTTT.